This T cell receptor (beta chain) appears in the sequencing data of a study of T-cell reconstitution after alpha-beta-depleted transplantation in children. Per germline, CDR1 SGHAT and CDR2 FQNNGV. The CDR3 is made up of 20 amino acids. V shed 4 bases, J shed 7 bases, and the junction held 25 bases outside the gene matches. It was with unique molecular identifiers that the TCRbeta library was prepared. TCRdb redid the calling of the PCR reads with MiXCR, one entry per CDR3 protein. The sample lists about 600,000 distinct CDR3 sequences, 8% to 11% occurring once. The source of this sequence is a human donor who donated a stem cell graft to a child with acute myeloid leukemia. The chain links TRBV11-2 to TRBJ2-7, with 10 bases matching TRBD2. This sample comprised PBMCs from the stem cell graft donor, obtained from the stem cell graft. The CDR3 loop reads CASSSNPFFVTSGESVEQYF. CDR3 nucleotide sequence: TGTGCCAGCAGCTCCAACCCTTTCTTCGTTACTAGCGGGGAGAGCGTGGAGCAGTACTTC.